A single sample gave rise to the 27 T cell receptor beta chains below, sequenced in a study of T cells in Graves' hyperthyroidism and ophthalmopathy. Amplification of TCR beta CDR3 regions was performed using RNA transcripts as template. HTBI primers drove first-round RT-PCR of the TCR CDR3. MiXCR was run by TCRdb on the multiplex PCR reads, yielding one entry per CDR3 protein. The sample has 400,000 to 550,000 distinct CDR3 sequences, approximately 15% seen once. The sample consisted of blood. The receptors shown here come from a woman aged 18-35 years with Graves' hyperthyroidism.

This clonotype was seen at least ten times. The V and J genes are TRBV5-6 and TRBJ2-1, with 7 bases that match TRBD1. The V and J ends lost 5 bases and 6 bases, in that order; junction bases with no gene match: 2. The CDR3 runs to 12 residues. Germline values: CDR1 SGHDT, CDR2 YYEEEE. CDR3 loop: CASRAGGNEQFF. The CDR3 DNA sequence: TGTGCCAGCAGGGCAGGGGGCAATGAGCAGTTCTTC.

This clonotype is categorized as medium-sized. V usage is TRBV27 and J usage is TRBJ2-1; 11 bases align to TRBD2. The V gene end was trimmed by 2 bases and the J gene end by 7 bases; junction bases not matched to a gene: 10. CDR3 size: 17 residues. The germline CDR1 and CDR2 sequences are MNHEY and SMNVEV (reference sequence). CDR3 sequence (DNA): TGTGCCAGCAGTTTACTCTTAGCGGGAGGGCCGGGTAATGAGCAGTTCTTC. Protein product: CASSLLLAGGPGNEQFF.

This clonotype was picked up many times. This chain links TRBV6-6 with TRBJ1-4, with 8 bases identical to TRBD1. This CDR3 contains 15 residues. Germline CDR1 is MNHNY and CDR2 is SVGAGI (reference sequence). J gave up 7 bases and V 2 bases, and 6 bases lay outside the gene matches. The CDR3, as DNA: TGTGCCAGCAGTTACCTTCAGGGGGCTGGTGAAAAACTGTTTTTT. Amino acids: CASSYLQGAGEKLFF.

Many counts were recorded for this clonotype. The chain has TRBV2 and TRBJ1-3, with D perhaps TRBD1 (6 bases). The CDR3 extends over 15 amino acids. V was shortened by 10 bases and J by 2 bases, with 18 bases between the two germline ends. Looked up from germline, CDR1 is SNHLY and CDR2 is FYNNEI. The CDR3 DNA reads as TGTGCCACCCAACAGGGATCTGTCGCTGGAAACACCATATATTTT. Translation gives CATQQGSVAGNTIYF.

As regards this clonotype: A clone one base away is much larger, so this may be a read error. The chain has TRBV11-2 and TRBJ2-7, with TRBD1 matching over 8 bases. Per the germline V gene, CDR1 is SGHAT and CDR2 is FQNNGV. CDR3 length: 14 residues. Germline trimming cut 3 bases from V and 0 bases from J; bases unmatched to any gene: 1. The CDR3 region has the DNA TGTGCCAGCAGCTTTACAGGGGGCTCCTACGAGCAGTACTTC. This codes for CASSFTGGSYEQYF.

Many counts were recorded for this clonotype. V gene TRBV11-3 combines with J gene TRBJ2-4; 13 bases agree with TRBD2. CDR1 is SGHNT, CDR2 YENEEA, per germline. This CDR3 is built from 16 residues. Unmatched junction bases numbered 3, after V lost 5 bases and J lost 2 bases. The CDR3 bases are TGTGCCAGCAGCCCGGGACTAGCGGGACCCAAAAACATTCAGTACTTC. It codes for CASSPGLAGPKNIQYF.

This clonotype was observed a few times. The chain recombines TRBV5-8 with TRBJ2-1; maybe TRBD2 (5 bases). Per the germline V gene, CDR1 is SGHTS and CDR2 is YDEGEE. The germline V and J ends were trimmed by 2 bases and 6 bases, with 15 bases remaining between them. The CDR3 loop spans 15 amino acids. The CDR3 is CASSFELSGINEQFF. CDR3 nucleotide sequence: TGTGCCAGCAGCTTTGAGCTCTCGGGGATCAATGAGCAGTTCTTC. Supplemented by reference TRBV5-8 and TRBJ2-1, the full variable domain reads EAGVTQSPTHLIKTRGQQATLRCSPISGHTSVYWYQQALGLGLQFLLWYDEGEERNRGNFPPRFSGRQFPNYSSELNVNALELEDSALYLCASSFELSGINEQFFGPGTRLTVL.

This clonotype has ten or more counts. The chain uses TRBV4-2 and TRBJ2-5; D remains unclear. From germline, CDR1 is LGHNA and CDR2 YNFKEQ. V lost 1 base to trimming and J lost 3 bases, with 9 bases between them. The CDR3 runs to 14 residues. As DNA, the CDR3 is TGTGCCAGCAGCCAAGTCTCGTCAGAAGAGACCCAGTACTTC. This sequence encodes CASSQVSSEETQYF.

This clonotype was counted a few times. DNA for the CDR3: TGTGCCAGCAGTCCTGCAGGGATCGCAACCTACGAGCAGTACTTC. Its protein product is CASSPAGIATYEQYF. The chain employs TRBV9 and TRBJ2-7; maybe TRBD1 (5 bases). V lost 5 bases and J 2 bases, leaving 17 bases between the germline ends. Germline V gene lookup returns CDR1 SGDLS and CDR2 YYNGEE. The CDR3 spans 15 residues.

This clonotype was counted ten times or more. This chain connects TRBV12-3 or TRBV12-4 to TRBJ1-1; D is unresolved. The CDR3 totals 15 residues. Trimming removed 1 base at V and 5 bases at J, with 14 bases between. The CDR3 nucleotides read TGTGCCAGCAGTTTAGTCGGAATCCAAAAGACTGAAGCTTTCTTT. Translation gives CASSLVGIQKTEAFF.

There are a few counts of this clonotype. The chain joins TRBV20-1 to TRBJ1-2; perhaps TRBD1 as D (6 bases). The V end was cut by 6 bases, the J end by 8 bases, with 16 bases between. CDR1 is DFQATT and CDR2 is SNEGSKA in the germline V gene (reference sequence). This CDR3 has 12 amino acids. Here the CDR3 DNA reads TGCAGTGCCCAAGGGGGGGTGCGGGGCTACACCTTC. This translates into CSAQGGVRGYTF.

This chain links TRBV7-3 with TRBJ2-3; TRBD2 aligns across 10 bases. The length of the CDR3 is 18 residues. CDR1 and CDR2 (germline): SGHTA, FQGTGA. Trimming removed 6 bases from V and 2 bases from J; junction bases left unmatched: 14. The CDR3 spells CASRAASGRVKATDTQYF. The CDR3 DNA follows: TGTGCCAGCAGGGCGGCTAGCGGGAGAGTCAAGGCCACAGATACGCAGTATTTT.

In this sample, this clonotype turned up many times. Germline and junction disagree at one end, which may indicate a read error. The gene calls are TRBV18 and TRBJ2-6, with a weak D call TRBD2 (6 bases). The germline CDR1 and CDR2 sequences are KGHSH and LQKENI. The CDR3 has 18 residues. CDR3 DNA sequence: TGTGCCAGCTCTCCACGAAGCGGGCCCTTCTCTGGGGCCAACGTCCTGACTTTC. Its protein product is CASSPRSGPFSGANVLTF.

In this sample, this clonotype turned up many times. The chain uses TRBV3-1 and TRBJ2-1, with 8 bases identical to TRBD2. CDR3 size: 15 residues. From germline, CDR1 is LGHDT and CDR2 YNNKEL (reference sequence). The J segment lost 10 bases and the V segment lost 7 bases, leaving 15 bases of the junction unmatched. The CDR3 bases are TGTGCCAGCATGCGGACTAGCCTAGCTCTTGGAGAGCAGTTCTTC. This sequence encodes CASMRTSLALGEQFF.

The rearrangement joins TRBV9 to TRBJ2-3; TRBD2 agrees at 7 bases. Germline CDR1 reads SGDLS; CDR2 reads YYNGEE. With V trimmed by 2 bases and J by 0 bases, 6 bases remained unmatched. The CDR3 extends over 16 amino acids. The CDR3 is CASSVTGTMSTDTQYF. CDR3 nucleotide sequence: TGTGCCAGCAGCGTTACCGGGACTATGAGCACAGATACGCAGTATTTT.

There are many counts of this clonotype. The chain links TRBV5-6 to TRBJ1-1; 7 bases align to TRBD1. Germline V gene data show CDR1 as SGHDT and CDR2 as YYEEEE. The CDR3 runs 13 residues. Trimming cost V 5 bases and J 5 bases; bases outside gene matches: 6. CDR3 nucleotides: TGTGCCAGCAGACCCCCAGGGGGAACTGAAGCTTTCTTT. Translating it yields CASRPPGGTEAFF.

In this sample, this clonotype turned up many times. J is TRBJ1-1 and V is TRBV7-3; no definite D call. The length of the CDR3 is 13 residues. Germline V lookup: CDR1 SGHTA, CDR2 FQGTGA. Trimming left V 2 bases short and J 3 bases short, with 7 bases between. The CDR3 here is CASSLLPDTEAFF. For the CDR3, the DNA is TGTGCCAGCAGCTTACTACCGGACACTGAAGCTTTCTTT.

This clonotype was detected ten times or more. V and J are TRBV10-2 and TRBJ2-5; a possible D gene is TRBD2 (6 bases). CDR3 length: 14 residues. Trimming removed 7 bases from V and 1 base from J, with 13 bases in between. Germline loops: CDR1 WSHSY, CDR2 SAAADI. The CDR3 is CASTPQGGQETQYF. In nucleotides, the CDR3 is TGCGCCAGCACGCCGCAGGGAGGCCAAGAGACCCAGTACTTC.

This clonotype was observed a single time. Written as DNA, the CDR3 is TGTGCCAGCAGTTACGCTTTCCGCGACTCTCTCCTATACACAGGGTTCAACACTGAAGCTTTCTTT. Its translation: CASSYAFRDSLLYTGFNTEAFF. The chain joins TRBV6-2 or TRBV6-3 to TRBJ1-1; weak D call: TRBD1 (6 bases). CDR1 is MNHEY, CDR2 SVGEGT, per germline. The CDR3 spans 22 residues. Between the trimmed V and J ends, which lost 2 bases and 2 bases, there was a span of 33 bases.

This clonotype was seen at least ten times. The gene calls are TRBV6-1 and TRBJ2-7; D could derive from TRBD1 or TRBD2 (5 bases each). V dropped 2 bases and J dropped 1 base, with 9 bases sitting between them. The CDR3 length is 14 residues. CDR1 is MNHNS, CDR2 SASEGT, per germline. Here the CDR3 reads CASSEWGSSYEQYV. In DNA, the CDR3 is TGTGCCAGCAGTGAATGGGGGAGTTCCTACGAGCAGTACGTC.

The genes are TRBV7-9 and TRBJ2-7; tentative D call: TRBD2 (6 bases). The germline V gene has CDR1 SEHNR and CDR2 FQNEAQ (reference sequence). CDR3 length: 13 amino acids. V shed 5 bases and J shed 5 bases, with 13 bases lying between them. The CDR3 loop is CASSLLAGNEQYV. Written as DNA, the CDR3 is TGTGCCAGCAGCCTCCTCGCGGGGAACGAGCAGTACGTC.

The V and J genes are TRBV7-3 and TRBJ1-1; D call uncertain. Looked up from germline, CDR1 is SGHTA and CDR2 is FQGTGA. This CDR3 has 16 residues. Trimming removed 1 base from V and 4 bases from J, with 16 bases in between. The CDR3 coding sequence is TGTGCCAGCAGCTTAAGTCCCCCAACAGATAGCACTGAAGCTTTCTTT. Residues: CASSLSPPTDSTEAFF.

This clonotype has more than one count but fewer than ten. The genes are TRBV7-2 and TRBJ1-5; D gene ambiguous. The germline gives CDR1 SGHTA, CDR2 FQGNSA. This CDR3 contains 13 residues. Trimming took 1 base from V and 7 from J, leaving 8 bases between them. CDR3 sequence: CASSLDGPQPQHF. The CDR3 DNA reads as TGTGCCAGCAGCTTAGACGGGCCGCAGCCCCAGCATTTT.

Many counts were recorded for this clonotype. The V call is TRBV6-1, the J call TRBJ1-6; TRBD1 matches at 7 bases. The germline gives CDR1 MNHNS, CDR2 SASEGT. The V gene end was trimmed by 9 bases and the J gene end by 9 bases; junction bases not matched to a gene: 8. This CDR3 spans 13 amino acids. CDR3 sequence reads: CASRGLSGSPLHF. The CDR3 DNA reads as TGTGCCAGTAGGGGGCTGTCTGGTTCACCCCTCCACTTT.

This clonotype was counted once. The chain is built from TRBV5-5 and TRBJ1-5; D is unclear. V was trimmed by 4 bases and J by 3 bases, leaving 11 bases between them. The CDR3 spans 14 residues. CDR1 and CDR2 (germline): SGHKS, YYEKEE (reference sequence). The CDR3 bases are TGTGCCAGCAGCACCAATGAGGTCAATCAGCCCCAGCATTTT. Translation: CASSTNEVNQPQHF.

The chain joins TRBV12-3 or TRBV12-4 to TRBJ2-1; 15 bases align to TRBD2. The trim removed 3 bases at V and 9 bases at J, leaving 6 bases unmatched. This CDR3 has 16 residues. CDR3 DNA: TGTGCCAGCAGTTTTAGGCCGGGACTAGCGGGAGGTGAGCAGTTCTTC. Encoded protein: CASSFRPGLAGGEQFF.

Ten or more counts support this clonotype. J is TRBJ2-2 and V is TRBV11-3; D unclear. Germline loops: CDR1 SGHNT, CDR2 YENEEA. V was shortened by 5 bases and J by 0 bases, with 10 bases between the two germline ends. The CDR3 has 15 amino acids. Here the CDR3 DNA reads TGTGCCAGCAGCCACGTGTCAGCGAACACCGGGGAGCTGTTTTTT. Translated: CASSHVSANTGELFF.